This T cell receptor beta chain was documented in a study of T cell repertoires and HLA-DP antigens. On the study more broadly: CD4+ T cells were cocultured with HeLa cells expressing HLA-DP.

Libraries were prepared by immunoSEQ multiplex PCR; TCRdb keeps only in-frame clonotypes and omits some of them. The repertoire holds over 1,500 clones, with under 80% as singletons. The CDR3 runs 13 residues. CDR1 is MNHNY and CDR2 is SVGAGI in the germline V gene (reference sequence). With 0 bases removed from V and 6 bases from J, the gap between germline ends came to 8 bases. After about 14 days' expansion, CD4+ cells were restimulated 20 to 25 h with HeLa expressing allogeneic DPB1. Cells were stimulated with HeLa cells transduced with HLA-DPA1/DPB1, HLA-DM, invariant chain and CD80. Average purity of the negatively selected CD4+ T cells was just over 95%. CD4+ cells were cocultured 3:1 with 100 Gy-irradiated HeLa cells plus 50 U/mL IL-2. CD4+ T cells were isolated untouched, roughly 98% pure.

Sequenced material: CD137- CD4+ T cells from cultured PBMCs. The V call is TRBV6-6, the J call TRBJ1-2; D is unresolved. The sequence was collected from a man aged 50 to 60 in good health and CMV-seronegative. CDR3 protein: CASSYSGVDGYTF. The CDR3, as DNA: TGTGCCAGCAGTTACTCCGGGGTGGATGGCTACACCTTC.